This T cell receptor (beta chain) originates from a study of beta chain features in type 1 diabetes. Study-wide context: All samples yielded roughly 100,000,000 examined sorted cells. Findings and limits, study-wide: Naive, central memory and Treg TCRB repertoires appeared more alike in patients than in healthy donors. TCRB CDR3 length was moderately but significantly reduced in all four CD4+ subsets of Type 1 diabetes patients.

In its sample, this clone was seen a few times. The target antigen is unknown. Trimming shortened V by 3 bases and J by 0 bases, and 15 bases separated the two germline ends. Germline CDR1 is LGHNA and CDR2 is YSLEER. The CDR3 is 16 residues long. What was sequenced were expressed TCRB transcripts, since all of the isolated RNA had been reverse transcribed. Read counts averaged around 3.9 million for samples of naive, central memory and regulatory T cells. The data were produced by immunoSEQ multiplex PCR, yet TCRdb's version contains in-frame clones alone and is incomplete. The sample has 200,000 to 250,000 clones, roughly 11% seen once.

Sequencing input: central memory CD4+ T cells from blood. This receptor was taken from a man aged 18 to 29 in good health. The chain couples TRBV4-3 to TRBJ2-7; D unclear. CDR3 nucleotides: TGCGCCAGCAGCCAGAATATCGGATTTAGCTCCTACGAGCAGTACTTC. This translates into CASSQNIGFSSYEQYF.